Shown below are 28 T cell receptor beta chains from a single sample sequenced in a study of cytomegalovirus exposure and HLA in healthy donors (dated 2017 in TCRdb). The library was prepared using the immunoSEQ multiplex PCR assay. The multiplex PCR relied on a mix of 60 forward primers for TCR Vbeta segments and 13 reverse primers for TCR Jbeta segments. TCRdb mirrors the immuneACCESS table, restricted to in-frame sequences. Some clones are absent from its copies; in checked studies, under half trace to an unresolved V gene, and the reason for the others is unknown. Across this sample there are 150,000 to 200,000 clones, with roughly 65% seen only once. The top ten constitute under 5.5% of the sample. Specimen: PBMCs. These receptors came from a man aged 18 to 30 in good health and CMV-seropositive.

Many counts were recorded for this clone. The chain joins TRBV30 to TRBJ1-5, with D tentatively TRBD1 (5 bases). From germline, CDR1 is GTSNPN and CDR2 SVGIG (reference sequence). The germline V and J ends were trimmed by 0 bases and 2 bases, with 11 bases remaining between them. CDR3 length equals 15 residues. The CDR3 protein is CAWSVGGTGNQPQHF. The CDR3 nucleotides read TGTGCCTGGAGTGTCGGAGGGACGGGCAATCAGCCCCAGCATTTT.

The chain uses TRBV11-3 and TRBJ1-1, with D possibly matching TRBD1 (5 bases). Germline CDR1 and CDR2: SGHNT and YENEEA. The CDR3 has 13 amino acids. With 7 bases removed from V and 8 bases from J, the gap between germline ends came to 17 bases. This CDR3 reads CASTNGAALEAFF. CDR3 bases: TGTGCCAGCACCAATGGGGCAGCACTCGAAGCTTTCTTT.

CDR3 sequence: CAWSRLAGGPREETQYF. DNA for the CDR3: TGTGCCTGGAGTAGACTAGCGGGAGGGCCCCGGGAAGAGACCCAGTACTTC. V gene TRBV30 combines with J gene TRBJ2-5; TRBD2 matches at 14 bases. This CDR3 comprises 17 residues. V shed 2 bases, J shed 3 bases, and the junction held 8 bases outside the gene matches. Looked up from germline, CDR1 is GTSNPN and CDR2 is SVGIG (reference sequence).

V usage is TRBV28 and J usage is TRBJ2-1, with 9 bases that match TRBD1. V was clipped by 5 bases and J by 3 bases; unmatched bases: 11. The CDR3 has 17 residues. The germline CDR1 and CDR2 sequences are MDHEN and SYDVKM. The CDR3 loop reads CASSIGTGRGYYNEQFF. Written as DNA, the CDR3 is TGTGCCAGCAGTATCGGGACAGGGAGGGGATACTACAATGAGCAGTTCTTC.

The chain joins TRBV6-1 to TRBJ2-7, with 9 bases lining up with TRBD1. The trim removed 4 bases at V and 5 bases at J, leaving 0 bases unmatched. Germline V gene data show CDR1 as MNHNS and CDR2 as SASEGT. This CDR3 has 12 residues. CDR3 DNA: TGTGCCAGCAGTGGACAGGGGGACGAGCAGTACGTC. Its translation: CASSGQGDEQYV.

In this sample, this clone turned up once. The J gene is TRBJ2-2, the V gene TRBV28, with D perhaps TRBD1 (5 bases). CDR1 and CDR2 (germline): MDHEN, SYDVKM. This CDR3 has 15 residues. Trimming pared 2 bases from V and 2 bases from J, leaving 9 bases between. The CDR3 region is CASSLTDINTGELFF. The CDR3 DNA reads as TGTGCCAGCAGTTTAACGGACATCAACACCGGGGAGCTGTTTTTT.

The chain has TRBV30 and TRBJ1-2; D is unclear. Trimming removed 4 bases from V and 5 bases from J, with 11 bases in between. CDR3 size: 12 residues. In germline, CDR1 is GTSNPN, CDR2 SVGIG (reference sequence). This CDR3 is CAWKAGYYGYTF. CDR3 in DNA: TGTGCCTGGAAGGCAGGTTATTATGGCTACACCTTC.

The CDR3 DNA reads TGTGCCAGCTTAGGGGTCGATGGCACACCTAACTATGGCTACACCTTC. Translation gives CASLGVDGTPNYGYTF. V is TRBV28 and J is TRBJ1-2, with D possibly TRBD1 on 5 matching bases. CDR1 is MDHEN and CDR2 is SYDVKM in the germline V gene. The CDR3 loop spans 16 amino acids. V lost 8 bases to trimming and J lost 0 bases, with 19 bases between them.

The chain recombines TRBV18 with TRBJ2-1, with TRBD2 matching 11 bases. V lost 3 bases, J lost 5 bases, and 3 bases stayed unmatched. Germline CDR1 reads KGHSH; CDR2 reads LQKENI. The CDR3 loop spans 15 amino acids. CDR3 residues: CASSPKLAGDNEQFF. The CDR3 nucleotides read TGTGCCAGCTCACCTAAACTAGCGGGGGACAATGAGCAGTTCTTC.

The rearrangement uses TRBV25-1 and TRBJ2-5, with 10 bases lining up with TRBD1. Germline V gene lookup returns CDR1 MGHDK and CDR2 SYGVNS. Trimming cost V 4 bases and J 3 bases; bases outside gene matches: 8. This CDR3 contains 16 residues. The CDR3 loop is CASSGRTGGGEETQYF. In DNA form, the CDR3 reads TGTGCCAGCAGTGGGAGGACAGGGGGTGGGGAAGAGACCCAGTACTTC.

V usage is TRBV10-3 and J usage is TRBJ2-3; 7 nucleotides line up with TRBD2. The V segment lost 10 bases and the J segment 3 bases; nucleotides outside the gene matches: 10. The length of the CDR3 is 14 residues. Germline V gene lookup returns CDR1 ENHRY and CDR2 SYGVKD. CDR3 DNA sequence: TGTGCCACTAAACCGGGACTACTTACAGATACGCAGTATTTT. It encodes CATKPGLLTDTQYF.

The DNA of the CDR3 is TGTGCCAGCAGCGTCCGGGACAGGGGGCAACAGTTCTTC. Translated, it gives CASSVRDRGQQFF. The chain couples TRBV7-3 to TRBJ2-1; 12 nucleotides line up with TRBD1. V lost 5 bases to trimming and J lost 13 bases; unmatched junction nucleotides: 6. The CDR3 is 13 residues long. CDR1 is SGHTA and CDR2 is FQGTGA in the germline V gene. The whole variable domain, remainder taken from reference TRBV7-3 and TRBJ2-1, is GAGVSQTPSNKVTEKGKYVELRCDPISGHTALYWYRQSLGQGPEFLIYFQGTGAADDSGLPNDRFFAVRPEGSVSTLKIQRTERGDSAVYLCASSVRDRGQQFFGPGTRLTVL.

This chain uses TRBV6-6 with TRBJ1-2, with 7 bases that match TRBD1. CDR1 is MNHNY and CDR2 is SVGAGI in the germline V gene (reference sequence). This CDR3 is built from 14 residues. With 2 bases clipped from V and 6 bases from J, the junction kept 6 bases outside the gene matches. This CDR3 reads CASSYQGVSNGYTF. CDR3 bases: TGTGCCAGCAGTTACCAGGGGGTCTCAAATGGCTACACCTTC.

This chain's CDR3 is CAIARAGGLGETQYF. The CDR3 nucleotides read TGTGCCATCGCGAGGGCGGGAGGGTTAGGAGAGACCCAGTACTTC. The chain has TRBV6-5 and TRBJ2-5; 9 positions agree with TRBD2. From germline, CDR1 is MNHEY and CDR2 SVGAGI. The CDR3 extends over 15 amino acids. V lost 10 bases to trimming and J lost 4 bases; unmatched junction nucleotides: 13.

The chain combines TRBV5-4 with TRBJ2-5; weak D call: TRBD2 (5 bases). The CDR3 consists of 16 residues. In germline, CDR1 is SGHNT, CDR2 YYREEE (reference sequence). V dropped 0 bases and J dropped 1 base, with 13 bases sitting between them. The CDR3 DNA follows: TGTGCCAGCAGCTTGGCGGGGTATCTCGCCCAAGAGACCCAGTACTTC. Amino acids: CASSLAGYLAQETQYF.

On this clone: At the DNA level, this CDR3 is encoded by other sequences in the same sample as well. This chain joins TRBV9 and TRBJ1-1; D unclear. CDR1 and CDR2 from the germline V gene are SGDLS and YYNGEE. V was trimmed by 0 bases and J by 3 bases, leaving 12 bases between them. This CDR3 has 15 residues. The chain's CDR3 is CASSVGAAGDTEAFF. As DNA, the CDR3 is TGTGCCAGCAGCGTAGGGGCAGCGGGAGACACTGAAGCTTTCTTT.

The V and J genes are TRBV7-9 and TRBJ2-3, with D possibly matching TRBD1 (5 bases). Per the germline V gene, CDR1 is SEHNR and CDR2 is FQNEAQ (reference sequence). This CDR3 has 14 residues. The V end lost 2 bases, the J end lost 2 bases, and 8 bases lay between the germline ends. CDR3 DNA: TGTGCCAGCAGCTTATCGACAGCCACAGATACGCAGTATTTT. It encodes CASSLSTATDTQYF.

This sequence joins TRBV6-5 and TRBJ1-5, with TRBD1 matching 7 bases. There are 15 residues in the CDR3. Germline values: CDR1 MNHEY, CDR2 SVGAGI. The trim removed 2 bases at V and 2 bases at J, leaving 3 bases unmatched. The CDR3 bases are TGTGCCAGCAGTTACGCCGGGACAGGCAATCAGCCCCAGCATTTT. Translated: CASSYAGTGNQPQHF.

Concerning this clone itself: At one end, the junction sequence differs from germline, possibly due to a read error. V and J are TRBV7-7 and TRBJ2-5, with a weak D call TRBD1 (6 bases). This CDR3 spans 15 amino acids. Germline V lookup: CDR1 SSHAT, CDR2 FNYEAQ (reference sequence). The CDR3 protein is CASSLGLTGLETQYF. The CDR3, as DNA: TGTGCTAGCAGCTTAGGCCTTACAGGGCTCGAGACCCAGTACTTC.

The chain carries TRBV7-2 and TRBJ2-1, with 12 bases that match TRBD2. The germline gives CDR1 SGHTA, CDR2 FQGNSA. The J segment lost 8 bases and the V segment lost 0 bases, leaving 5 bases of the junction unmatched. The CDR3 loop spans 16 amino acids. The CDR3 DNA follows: TGTGCCAGCAGCTTAGCTACTAGCGGGGGGTCCTATGAGCAGTTCTTC. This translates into CASSLATSGGSYEQFF. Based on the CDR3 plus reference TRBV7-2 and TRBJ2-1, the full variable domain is GAGVSQSPSNKVTEKGKDVELRCDPISGHTALYWYRQSLGQGLEFLIYFQGNSAPDKSGLPSDRFSAERTGGSVSTLTIQRTQQEDSAVYLCASSLATSGGSYEQFFGPGTRLTVL.

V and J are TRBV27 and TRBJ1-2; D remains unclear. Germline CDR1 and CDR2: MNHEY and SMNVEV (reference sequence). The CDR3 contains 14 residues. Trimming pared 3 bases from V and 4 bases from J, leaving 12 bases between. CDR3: CASSFGGFGYGYTF. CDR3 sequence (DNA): TGTGCCAGCAGTTTTGGAGGGTTTGGCTATGGCTACACCTTC.

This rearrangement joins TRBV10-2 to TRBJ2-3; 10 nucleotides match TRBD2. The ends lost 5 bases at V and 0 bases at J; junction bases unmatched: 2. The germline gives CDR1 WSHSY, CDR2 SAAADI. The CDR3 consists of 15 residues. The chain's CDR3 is CASSRLAGSTDTQYF. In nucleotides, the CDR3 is TGCGCCAGCAGTAGACTAGCGGGTAGCACAGATACGCAGTATTTT.

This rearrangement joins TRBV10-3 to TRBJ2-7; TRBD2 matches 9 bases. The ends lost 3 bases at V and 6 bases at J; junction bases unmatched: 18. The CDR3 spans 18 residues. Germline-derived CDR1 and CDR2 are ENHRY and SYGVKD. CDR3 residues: CAISEGGRRGGRLGEQYV. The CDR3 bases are TGTGCCATCAGTGAAGGGGGGCGGCGGGGGGGCCGATTGGGCGAGCAGTACGTC.

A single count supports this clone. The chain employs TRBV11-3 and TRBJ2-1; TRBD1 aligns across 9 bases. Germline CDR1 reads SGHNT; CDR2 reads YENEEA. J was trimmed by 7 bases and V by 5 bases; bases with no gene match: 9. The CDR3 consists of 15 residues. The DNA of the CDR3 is TGTGCCAGCAGCGTACCGGGACAGGGCCTAAATGAGCAGTTCTTC. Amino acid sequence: CASSVPGQGLNEQFF.

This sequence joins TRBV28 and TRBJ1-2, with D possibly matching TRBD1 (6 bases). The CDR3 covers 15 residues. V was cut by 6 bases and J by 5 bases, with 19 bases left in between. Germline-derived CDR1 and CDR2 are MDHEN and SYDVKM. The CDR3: CASSQYGGGGYGYTF. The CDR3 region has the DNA TGTGCCAGCAGCCAATACGGTGGGGGCGGGTATGGCTACACCTTC.

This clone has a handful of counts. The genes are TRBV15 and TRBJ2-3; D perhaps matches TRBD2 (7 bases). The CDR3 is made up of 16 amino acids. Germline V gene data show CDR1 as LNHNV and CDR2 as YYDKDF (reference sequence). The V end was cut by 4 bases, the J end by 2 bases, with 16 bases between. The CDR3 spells CATSTGGRELTDTQYF. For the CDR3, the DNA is TGTGCCACCAGCACCGGGGGGCGGGAACTCACAGATACGCAGTATTTT.

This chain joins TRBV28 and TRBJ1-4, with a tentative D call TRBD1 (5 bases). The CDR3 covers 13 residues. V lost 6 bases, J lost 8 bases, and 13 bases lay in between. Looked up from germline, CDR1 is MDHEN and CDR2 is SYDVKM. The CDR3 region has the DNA TGTGCCAGCAGACAGGCCCTCCGGGAAAAACTGTTTTTT. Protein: CASRQALREKLFF.

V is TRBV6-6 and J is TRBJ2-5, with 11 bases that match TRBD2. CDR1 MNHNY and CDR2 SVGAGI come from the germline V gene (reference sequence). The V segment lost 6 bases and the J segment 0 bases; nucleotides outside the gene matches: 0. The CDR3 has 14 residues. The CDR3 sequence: CASRGLADQETQYF. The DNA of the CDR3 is TGTGCCAGCAGGGGACTAGCGGACCAAGAGACCCAGTACTTC.